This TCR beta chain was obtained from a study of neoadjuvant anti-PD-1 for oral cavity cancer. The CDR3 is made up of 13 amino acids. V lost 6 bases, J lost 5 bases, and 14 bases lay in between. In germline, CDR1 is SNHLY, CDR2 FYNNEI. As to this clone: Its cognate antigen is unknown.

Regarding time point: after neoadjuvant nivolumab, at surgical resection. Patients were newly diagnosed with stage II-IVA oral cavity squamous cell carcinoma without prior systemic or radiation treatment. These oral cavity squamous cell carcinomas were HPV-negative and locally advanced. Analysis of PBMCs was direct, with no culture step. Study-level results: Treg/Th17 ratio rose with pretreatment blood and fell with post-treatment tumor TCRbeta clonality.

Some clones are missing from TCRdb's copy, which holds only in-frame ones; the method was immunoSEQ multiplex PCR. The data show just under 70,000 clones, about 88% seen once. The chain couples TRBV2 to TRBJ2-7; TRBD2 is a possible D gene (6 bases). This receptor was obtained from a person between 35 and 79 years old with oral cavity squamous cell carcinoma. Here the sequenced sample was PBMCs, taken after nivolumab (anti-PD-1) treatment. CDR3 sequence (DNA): TGTGCCAGCAGGCGGGACTGGGAGGACGAGCAGTACTTC. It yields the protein CASRRDWEDEQYF.